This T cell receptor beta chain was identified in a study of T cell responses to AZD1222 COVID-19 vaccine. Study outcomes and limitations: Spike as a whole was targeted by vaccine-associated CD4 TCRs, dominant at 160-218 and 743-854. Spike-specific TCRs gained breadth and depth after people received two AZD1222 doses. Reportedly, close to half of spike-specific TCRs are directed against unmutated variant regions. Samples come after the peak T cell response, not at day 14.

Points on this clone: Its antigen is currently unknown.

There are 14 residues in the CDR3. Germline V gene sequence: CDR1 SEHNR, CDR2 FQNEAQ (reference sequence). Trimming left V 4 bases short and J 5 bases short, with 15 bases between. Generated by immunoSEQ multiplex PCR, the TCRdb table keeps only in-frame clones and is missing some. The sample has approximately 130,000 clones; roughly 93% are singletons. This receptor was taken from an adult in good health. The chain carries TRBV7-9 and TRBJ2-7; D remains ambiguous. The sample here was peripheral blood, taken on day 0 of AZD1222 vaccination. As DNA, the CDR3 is TGTGCCAGCAGCTATGCCGCGGCGAAAAACGAGCAGTACTTC. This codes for CASSYAAAKNEQYF.